The clone carrying this TCR beta chain was seen a handful of times. The antigen is not known. The study extracted blood RNA from unsorted whole blood and also extracted germline DNA. These data originate in a study of tumor-infiltrating lymphocytes in primary liver carcinoma. The CDR3 sequence is 13 residues long. Trimming stripped 1 base from V and 8 bases from J, with 14 bases between. Per germline, CDR1 SQVTM and CDR2 ANQGSEA. With roughly 540 ng total RNA as template and a constant-region primer, TCR beta cDNA was made. Generation of the TCR beta libraries relied on three nested multiplex PCR rounds using slightly modified ARM-PCR. TRBV1-TRBV30 forward and Cbeta reverse primers drove the first two roughly 10-cycle rounds. TCRdb used MiXCR to reprocess the multiplex PCR reads, holding one entry per CDR3 protein. This table has 300,000 to 350,000 distinct CDR3 sequences, about 61% appearing once. Findings and caveats of the study: For tumor-adjacent and tumor-blood pairs, overlap was less than that seen for tumor region pairs.

The sequencing sample was made of peripheral blood. The chain has TRBV29-1 and TRBJ1-2; D gene ambiguous. The clonotype originates from a middle-aged man with primary liver carcinoma and hepatitis B virus infection. The CDR3 DNA reads TGCAGCGTTGAAGGCGGACGGTCTGAAGGCTACACCTTC. Its protein is CSVEGGRSEGYTF. Using reference TRBV29-1 and TRBJ1-2 for the parts outside the CDR3, the full variable domain is SAVISQKPSRDICQRGTSLTIQCQVDSQVTMMFWYRQQPGQSLTLIATANQGSEATYESGFVIDKFPISRPNLTFSTLTVSNMSPEDSSIYLCSVEGGRSEGYTFGSGTRLTVV.